The rows below give T cell receptor beta chains drawn from one sample of a study of identical twins. TCRdb re-called the 5' RACE reads through MiXCR, storing one row per CDR3 protein. Of some 790,000 distinct CDR3 sequences in the sample, about 18% were seen once. This sample was shared with a second study, whose subject was T cells expressing NK-cell markers.

The sample was PBMCs. The receptors here all came from a young woman in good health. Each CDR3 is given with its conserved first and last residue. The D gene is left open where the match is weak. Clone size is not always given. Where it is, it says once, few, many or a class for expanded clones.

clone_size	j_call	v_call	d_call	cdr3_nt	cdr3_aa
.	TRBJ2-1	TRBV9	.	TGTGCCAGCAGCGTATTAACGGGGCCTGACAATGAGCAGTTCTTC	CASSVLTGPDNEQFF
.	TRBJ2-1	TRBV20-1	.	TGCAGTGCTAGGCTTTCAGTCCATGAGCAGTTCTTC	CSARLSVHEQFF
.	TRBJ1-1	TRBV20-1	.	TGCAGTGCTCCAGGACAGTCTGAAGCTTTCTTT	CSAPGQSEAFF
.	TRBJ1-2	TRBV20-1	TRBD1	TGCAGTGCAACCGGGACAGGGCGCGGTAACTATGGCTACACCTTC	CSATGTGRGNYGYTF
many	TRBJ2-3	TRBV3-1	.	TGTGCCAGCAGCTTCAGGACAACTGGAGATACGCAGTATTTT	CASSFRTTGDTQYF
.	TRBJ1-2	TRBV29-1	.	TGCAGCGTTGAACAAACAGGACCTACGGACTATGGCTACACCTTC	CSVEQTGPTDYGYTF
few	TRBJ2-1	TRBV5-6	.	TGTGCCAGCAGCTTGGGCAGAAGTACTTACAATGAGCAGTTCTTC	CASSLGRSTYNEQFF
many	TRBJ1-1	TRBV20-1	TRBD1	TGCAGTGCCAGGGACAGGGGGGAGACTGAAGCTTTCTTT	CSARDRGETEAFF
few	TRBJ1-5	TRBV20-1	.	TGCAGTGCTAGGCGTGGGATAAGCAATCAGCCCCAGCATTTT	CSARRGISNQPQHF
.	TRBJ2-1	TRBV20-1	.	TGCAGTGCTAGAGATAGTGGGACAATCACCTACAATGAGCAGTTCTTC	CSARDSGTITYNEQFF
many	TRBJ2-1	TRBV5-1	.	TGCGCCAGCAGCTTTTCCCTAGACAATGAGCAGTTCTTC	CASSFSLDNEQFF
.	TRBJ1-2	TRBV20-1	TRBD1	TGCAGTGCTAGAGGGGTCGTAGGGGGCGGTCACACCTTC	CSARGVVGGGHTF
.	TRBJ2-7	TRBV12-3/TRBV12-4	.	TGTGCCAGCAGTCCCCCCCTAGACGAGCAGTACTTC	CASSPPLDEQYF
many	TRBJ1-1	TRBV20-1	.	TGCATCCCAGACGTCTTAACTGAAGCTTTCTTT	CIPDVLTEAFF
.	TRBJ2-1	TRBV5-1	TRBD2	TGCGCCAGCAGCTTGGGGGTGACTAGCGGGAGTTTAAATGAGCAGTTCTTC	CASSLGVTSGSLNEQFF
few	TRBJ1-5	TRBV7-2	.	TGTGCCAGCAGCTTAATGCAGGGGAGGAATCAGCCCCAGCATTTT	CASSLMQGRNQPQHF
.	TRBJ1-3	TRBV20-1	.	TGCAGTGCTAGAGATCGGACCGGTGGAAACACCATATATTTT	CSARDRTGGNTIYF
.	TRBJ2-7	TRBV12-5	.	TGTGCTAGTGGTTTGGTACTACAGGGGGGGTACGAGCAGTACTTC	CASGLVLQGGYEQYF
.	TRBJ2-2	TRBV6-5	TRBD1	TGTGCCAGCAGTTATAACCTGGGACAGACTTTAAACACCGGGGAGCTGTTTTTT	CASSYNLGQTLNTGELFF
few	TRBJ2-2	TRBV7-2	.	TGTGCCAGCAGGGGAGGGGGGGCGTACACCGGGGAGCTGTTTTTT	CASRGGGAYTGELFF
many	TRBJ1-6	TRBV10-3	TRBD1	TGTGCCATCAGAGGGGACAGGTCCTATAATTCACCCCTCCACTTT	CAIRGDRSYNSPLHF
.	TRBJ1-2	TRBV5-1	.	TGCGCCAGCAGCTCGGTGGCCAGCTATGGCTACACCTTC	CASSSVASYGYTF
many	TRBJ2-1	TRBV7-7	.	TGTGCTAGCAGCCCGGACTGGAGCTCCTACAATGAGCAGTTCTTC	CASSPDWSSYNEQFF
few	TRBJ2-7	TRBV4-3	.	TGCGCCAGCAGCCAAGATTACCAGCATACCTACGAGCAGTACTTC	CASSQDYQHTYEQYF
few	TRBJ1-1	TRBV10-2	.	TGCGCCAGCAGACCCGCCGGGAGCACTGAAGCTTTCTTT	CASRPAGSTEAFF
once	TRBJ2-7	TRBV20-1	.	TGCAGTGCTCGCATTACAACTACCACCTACGAGCAGTACTTC	CSARITTTTYEQYF
.	TRBJ2-1	TRBV5-1	TRBD2	TGCGCCAGCAGCGGGGGGGACGCCTACAATGAGCAGTTCTTC	CASSGGDAYNEQFF
few	TRBJ2-7	TRBV20-1	.	TGCAGTGCTCCGGCCCGGGCAGGAGGGTCCTACGAGCAGTACTTC	CSAPARAGGSYEQYF
.	TRBJ1-2	TRBV5-1	.	TGCGCCAGCAGACGGGAAGACTATGGCTACACCTTC	CASRREDYGYTF
.	TRBJ2-5	TRBV5-1	TRBD2	TGCGCCAGCAGCTCGTCCCTAGCGGGAGGTATGTCAGAGACCCAGTACTTC	CASSSSLAGGMSETQYF
few	TRBJ2-1	TRBV2	.	TGTGCCAGCACGGTACAGGGAAATGAGCAGTTCTTC	CASTVQGNEQFF
few	TRBJ2-4	TRBV20-1	.	TGCAGTGCCCCGGCAAGGAGAGGATCGAAAAACATTCAGTACTTC	CSAPARRGSKNIQYF
many	TRBJ2-1	TRBV6-6	.	TGTGCCAGCAGCCCCGAGACTTACAATGAGCAGTTCTTC	CASSPETYNEQFF
.	TRBJ2-1	TRBV12-3/TRBV12-4	.	TGTGCCAGCAGTTTACCCTACCAGTACCCCCAGAATGAGCAGTTCTTC	CASSLPYQYPQNEQFF
many	TRBJ2-1	TRBV12-3/TRBV12-4	.	TGTGCCAGCAGTCCCTTGACCGGGGCCTCCTACAATGAGCAGTTCTTC	CASSPLTGASYNEQFF
.	TRBJ2-7	TRBV20-1	.	TGCAGTGCTAGATCGCAGAACTACGAGCAGTACTTC	CSARSQNYEQYF
.	TRBJ2-7	TRBV7-9	TRBD2	TGTGCCAGCAGCGCCAGAGGGAGGGGGACTAGCACCCTCGAGCAGTACTTC	CASSARGRGTSTLEQYF
many	TRBJ2-3	TRBV20-1	TRBD2	TGCAGTGCTCGGGCGGGAGACGGCACAGATACGCAGTATTTT	CSARAGDGTDTQYF
many	TRBJ2-7	TRBV9	.	TGTGCCAGCAGCCCCCGCCAAGGCATGGAGCGTTTCTCCTACGAGCAGTACTTC	CASSPRQGMERFSYEQYF
.	TRBJ1-1	TRBV4-3	.	TGCGCCAGCCTTCCCTGTAGCCGGCCAGCTTTCTTT	CASLPCSRPAFF
.	TRBJ2-7	TRBV25-1	TRBD2	TGTGCCAGCAGTACACCTGTATCTAGCGGGGGGCCCTACGAGCAGTACTTC	CASSTPVSSGGPYEQYF
many	TRBJ1-2	TRBV12-3/TRBV12-4	.	TGTGCCAGCAGGGGGAGGATCCAGCGGGGTGGCTACACCTTC	CASRGRIQRGGYTF
.	TRBJ2-1	TRBV7-2	.	TGTGCCAGCAGCCCCCGACAGAGCTACAATGAGCAGTTCTTC	CASSPRQSYNEQFF
few	TRBJ1-2	TRBV20-1	.	TGCAGCGTCTATGGCTACACCTTC	CSVYGYTF